This entry concerns a single T cell receptor (beta chain). The antigen remains undetermined. Clones were read by immunoSEQ multiplex PCR, and TCRdb kept only the in-frame ones, dropping some. The data show approximately 130,000 clones, 80% to 90% seen once. This specimen belongs to a study of T cell responses to AZD1222 COVID-19 vaccine. This CDR3 comprises 17 residues. V was clipped by 6 bases and J by 1 base; unmatched bases: 11. Germline CDR1 is SGHTA and CDR2 is FQGNSA. Study outcomes and limitations: Across the whole spike, CD4 TCRs peaked at regions 160-218 and 743-854. Females made up more of the donors, who were largely white British, and clonal diversity may have come out too low.

The chain employs TRBV7-2 and TRBJ1-5; 8 bases align to TRBD1. The receptor's source is an adult in good health. Source: peripheral blood, taken on day 0 of AZD1222 vaccination. The CDR3 loop reads CASSAGTGLFSNQPQHF. For the CDR3, the DNA is TGTGCCAGCAGTGCCGGGACAGGCCTCTTCAGCAATCAGCCCCAGCATTTT.